This TCR beta chain stems from a study of shared clonotypes between healthy human individuals. At the level of the study: The plates for each donor numbered three CD4 naive, three CD4 memory, two CD8 naive and one CD8 memory. Findings of the study overall: Clonotype sharing levels among donors were expected to vary with sequencing depth. Even with large depth, rarefaction showed that sorted-subset sequencing was incomplete.

This clone was counted once. Its specificity is unknown. Genomic DNA per cell subset filled all wells of several immunoSEQ plates. Only in-frame clones appear in the TCRdb table, and some are missing; sequencing was by immunoSEQ multiplex PCR. The sample lists approximately 1,500,000 clones; around 97% were seen once. The CDR3 covers 16 residues. V gave up 2 bases and J gave up 0 bases, with 10 bases separating them. CDR1 is SEHNR, CDR2 FQNEAQ, per germline (reference sequence). This clonotype was sampled from a man younger than 40 in good health. V gene TRBV7-9 combines with J gene TRBJ1-4; D is perhaps TRBD1 (6 bases). The sequenced sample was naive CD4+ T cells sorted from blood. Subset noted: CD45RA+ positively selected. The CDR3 is CASSLRQGTTNEKLFF. The CDR3 DNA follows: TGTGCCAGCAGCTTACGTCAGGGGACAACTAATGAAAAACTGTTTTTT.